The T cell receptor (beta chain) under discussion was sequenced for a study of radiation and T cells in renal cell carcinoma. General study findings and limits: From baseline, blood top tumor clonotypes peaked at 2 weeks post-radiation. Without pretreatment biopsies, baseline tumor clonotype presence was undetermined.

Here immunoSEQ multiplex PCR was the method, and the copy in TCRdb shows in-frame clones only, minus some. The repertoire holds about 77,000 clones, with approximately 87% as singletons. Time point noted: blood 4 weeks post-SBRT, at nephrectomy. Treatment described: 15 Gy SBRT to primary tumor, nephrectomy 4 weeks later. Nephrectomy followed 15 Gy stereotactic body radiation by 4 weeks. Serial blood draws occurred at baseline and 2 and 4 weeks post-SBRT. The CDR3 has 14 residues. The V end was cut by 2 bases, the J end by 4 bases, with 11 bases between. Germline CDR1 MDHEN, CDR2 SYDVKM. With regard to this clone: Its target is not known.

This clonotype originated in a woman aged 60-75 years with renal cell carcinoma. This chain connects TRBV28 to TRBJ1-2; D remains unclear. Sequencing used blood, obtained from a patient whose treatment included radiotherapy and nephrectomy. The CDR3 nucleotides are TGTGCCAGCAGTTTACGGAAGGGATTCTATGGCTACACCTTC. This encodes CASSLRKGFYGYTF.